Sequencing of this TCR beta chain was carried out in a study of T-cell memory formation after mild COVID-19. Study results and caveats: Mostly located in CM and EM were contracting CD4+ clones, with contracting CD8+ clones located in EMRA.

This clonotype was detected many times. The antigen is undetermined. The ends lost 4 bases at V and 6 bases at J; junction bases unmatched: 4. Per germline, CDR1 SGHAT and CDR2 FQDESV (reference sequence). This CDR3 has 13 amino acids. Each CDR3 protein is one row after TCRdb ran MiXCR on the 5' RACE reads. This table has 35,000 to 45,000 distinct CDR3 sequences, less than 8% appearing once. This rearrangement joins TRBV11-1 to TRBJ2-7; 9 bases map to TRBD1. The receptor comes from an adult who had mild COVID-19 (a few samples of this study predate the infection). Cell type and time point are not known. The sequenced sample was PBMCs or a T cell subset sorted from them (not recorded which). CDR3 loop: CASSYNRGLEQYF. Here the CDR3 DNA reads TGTGCCAGCAGCTATAACAGGGGGCTCGAGCAGTACTTC.